Included here is one T cell receptor (beta chain) sequence, with context. This sample was taken from a study of T cell responses to AZD1222 COVID-19 vaccine. TCRdb keeps only in-frame clones here, not all; method: immunoSEQ multiplex PCR. Of some 31,000 clones listed, roughly 90% were seen once; the top ten hold 14%. The receptor's source is an adult who received the AZD1222 COVID-19 vaccine. The sequencing here drew on peripheral blood, taken 28 days after the second AZD1222 dose.

CDR3 DNA sequence: TGTGCCAGCAGCTTTAGTGGGGCTCGGAATTCACCCCTCCACTTT. Encoded protein: CASSFSGARNSPLHF. The chain recombines TRBV7-6 with TRBJ1-6, with a weak D call TRBD1 (5 bases). Trimming took 3 bases from V and 7 from J, leaving 13 bases between them. Germline CDR1 SGHVS, CDR2 FNYEAQ. This CDR3 has 15 amino acids.